The 31 T cell receptor beta chains listed next were all sequenced from one sample in a study of chronic HIV infection and antiretroviral therapy. MiXCR, run by TCRdb on the 5' RACE reads, gives a single entry per CDR3 protein. The profile shows 45,000 to 60,000 distinct CDR3 sequences, approximately 19% of them singletons. Material for sequencing was peripheral blood. These receptors were collected from an adult who had HIV and had not received antiretroviral therapy, or was an uninfected healthy control (not recorded which).

This chain uses TRBV3-1 with TRBJ2-7, with a weak D call TRBD1 (7 bases). TRBJ2-5 explains the end of the DNA better; the J call may be wrong. Germline V lookup: CDR1 LGHDT, CDR2 YNNKEL (reference sequence). This CDR3 has 13 amino acids. As DNA, the CDR3 is TGTGCCAGCAGCCAACAGGGGGGAGCGACCCAGTACTTC. The encoded protein is CASSQQGGATQYF.

This clonotype was seen only once. This chain joins TRBV11-2 and TRBJ2-3; 8 bases fit TRBD1. CDR1 is SGHAT, CDR2 FQNNGV, per germline. V lost 6 bases and J lost 5; bases outside the gene matches: 10. This CDR3 is 15 amino acids long. The CDR3 nucleotides read TGTGCCAGCAGATCCCCGGGACAGGAGCAAGATACGCAGTATTTT. It translates to CASRSPGQEQDTQYF.

In this sample, this clonotype turned up many times. The chain carries TRBV6-4 and TRBJ2-3, with D possibly matching TRBD1 (5 bases). The CDR3 loop spans 13 amino acids. V was cut by 3 bases and J by 2 bases, with 6 bases left in between. Germline V lookup: CDR1 MRHNA, CDR2 SNTAGT. In nucleotides, the CDR3 is TGTGCCAGCAGTGAACAGGCCACAGATACGCAGTATTTT. This gives the protein CASSEQATDTQYF.

This clonotype was detected a few times. CDR3 in amino acids: CASSQDKRHTDTQYF. The CDR3 nucleotides are TGTGCCAGCAGCCAAGATAAGCGCCACACAGATACGCAGTATTTT. The chain employs TRBV3-1 and TRBJ2-3; D unresolved. CDR3 length: 15 amino acids. Between the trimmed V and J ends, which lost 0 bases and 2 bases, there was a span of 9 bases. From germline, CDR1 is LGHDT and CDR2 YNNKEL (reference sequence).

This clonotype has just a few counts. The rearrangement uses TRBV29-1 and TRBJ2-7; possibly TRBD2 for D (6 bases). Germline V gene lookup returns CDR1 SQVTM and CDR2 ANQGSEA. The CDR3 extends over 12 amino acids. The V gene lost 6 bases and the J gene lost 3 bases, with 12 bases spanning the gap. The chain's CDR3 is CSVRPGDYEQYF. The DNA of the CDR3 is TGCAGCGTCAGGCCGGGAGACTACGAGCAGTACTTC.

The J gene is TRBJ1-5, the V gene TRBV6-5, with D perhaps matching TRBD1 (5 bases). The CDR3 totals 14 residues. V lost 3 bases, J lost 2 bases, and 8 bases lay in between. Germline CDR1 reads MNHEY; CDR2 reads SVGAGI. This CDR3 reads CASSYSGGNQPQHF. The CDR3 DNA follows: TGTGCCAGCAGTTATTCGGGGGGCAATCAGCCCCAGCATTTT.

V is TRBV4-1 and J is TRBJ2-7, with 11 bases that match TRBD2. The length of the CDR3 is 14 residues. V lost 9 bases and J lost 6; bases outside the gene matches: 10. The V gene's germline CDR1 is MGHRA and CDR2 YSYEKL. The CDR3 bases are TGCGCCAGTAAGGAGGGACTAGCGGTCGCCGAGCAGTACTTC. It is translated as CASKEGLAVAEQYF.

This clonotype has just a few counts. V and J are TRBV5-1 and TRBJ2-7, with D possibly TRBD2 on 5 matching bases. Trimming pared 3 bases from V and 1 base from J, leaving 20 bases between. Germline V gene sequence: CDR1 SGHRS, CDR2 YFSETQ. The CDR3 sequence is 17 residues long. CDR3 DNA sequence: TGCGCCAGCAGCTCTCTCCTTGGAGCGGCAGGTTCCTACGAGCAGTACTTC. This encodes CASSSLLGAAGSYEQYF.

This clonotype was counted between two and nine times. The chain has TRBV29-1 and TRBJ2-5; 7 bases line up with TRBD1. The germline gives CDR1 SQVTM, CDR2 ANQGSEA. V dropped 6 bases and J dropped 9; count of bases not matched to a gene: 13. There are 13 residues in the CDR3. The CDR3 sequence is CSVWDSGESAQYF. CDR3 DNA sequence: TGCAGCGTGTGGGACAGTGGGGAGTCGGCCCAGTACTTC.

The genes are TRBV28 and TRBJ2-4; D remains unclear. Germline V gives CDR1 MDHEN, CDR2 SYDVKM. The CDR3 runs to 14 residues. Trimming shortened V by 6 bases and J by 0 bases, and 9 bases separated the two germline ends. The CDR3 loop reads CASRDNSAKNIQYF. CDR3 DNA sequence: TGTGCCAGCAGAGATAATTCAGCCAAAAACATTCAGTACTTC.

The chain couples TRBV4-2 to TRBJ1-6, with D maybe TRBD1 (5 bases). The V and J ends lost 1 base and 8 bases respectively, with 15 bases between them. Germline loops: CDR1 LGHNA, CDR2 YNFKEQ. There are 16 residues in the CDR3. The CDR3 loop is CASSQGSQGRYSPLHF. The CDR3, as DNA: TGTGCCAGCAGCCAAGGTAGCCAGGGAAGGTATTCACCCCTCCACTTT.

The chain recombines TRBV6-5 with TRBJ2-7; D might be TRBD1 or TRBD2, each matching 5 bases. From germline, CDR1 is MNHEY and CDR2 SVGAGI. The CDR3 spans 17 residues. Trimming removed 4 bases from V and 2 bases from J, with 21 bases in between. DNA for the CDR3: TGTGCCAGCAGTTCCCCCTCCGGGGCCCAGGTTACCTACGAGCAGTACTTC. Its protein is CASSSPSGAQVTYEQYF.

The chain uses TRBV11-1 and TRBJ2-7; TRBD2 is a possible D gene (6 bases). The ends were cut back, 5 bases at V and 5 bases at J, with 13 bases in the middle. The germline V gene has CDR1 SGHAT and CDR2 FQDESV (reference sequence). The CDR3 sequence is 13 residues long. CDR3 sequence reads: CASSRRGSDEQYF. The CDR3, as DNA: TGTGCCAGCAGCCGGCGGGGCTCGGACGAGCAGTACTTC.

This clonotype has just a few counts. One end of the junction does not line up with germline, which may come from a read error. The rearrangement uses TRBV29-1 and TRBJ2-7, with D possibly called TRBD1 or TRBD2 (5 bases each). Germline loops: CDR1 SQVTM, CDR2 ANQGSEA. The CDR3 is 8 amino acids. CDR3 sequence reads: CSVDGAHF. Written as DNA, the CDR3 is TGCAGCGTTGACGGGGCCCACTTC.

This clonotype was counted many times. The chain is built from TRBV2 and TRBJ2-2; D call uncertain. Germline V CDR1 and CDR2: SNHLY, FYNNEI. Trimming stripped 6 bases from V and 4 bases from J, with 12 bases between. The CDR3 is 14 amino acids. The CDR3 is CASRLVWGTGELFF. In DNA form, the CDR3 reads TGTGCCAGCAGGCTAGTTTGGGGCACCGGGGAGCTGTTTTTT.

The table lists this clonotype with many counts. The J gene is TRBJ1-6, the V gene TRBV20-1, with a possible D match to TRBD1 (5 bases). V lost 5 bases to trimming and J lost 7 bases, with 15 bases between them. This CDR3 is built from 14 residues. Germline V lookup: CDR1 DFQATT, CDR2 SNEGSKA (reference sequence). The chain's CDR3 is CSAPAGGKNSPLHF. The CDR3, as DNA: TGCAGTGCTCCTGCGGGGGGGAAAAATTCACCCCTCCACTTT.

This clonotype appeared a few times. The CDR3 region is CASFNRGNSPLHF. CDR3 coding DNA: TGTGCCAGCTTCAACAGGGGAAATTCACCCCTCCACTTT. The V gene is TRBV6-1, the J gene TRBJ1-6; 7 bases are shared with TRBD1. The CDR3 has 13 residues. Per germline, CDR1 MNHNS and CDR2 SASEGT. J lost 7 bases, V lost 8 bases, and 5 bases had no gene match.

This clonotype was observed a few times. The CDR3 region is CSASPGPLNTGELFF. The CDR3 nucleotides are TGCAGTGCTAGTCCGGGACCGCTGAACACCGGGGAGCTGTTTTTT. The rearrangement links TRBV20-1 to TRBJ2-2, with D possibly being TRBD1 or TRBD2 (5 bases each). Trimming removed 3 bases at V and 1 base at J, with 12 bases between. The CDR3 runs to 15 residues. CDR1 and CDR2 (germline): DFQATT, SNEGSKA (reference sequence).

V gene TRBV29-1 combines with J gene TRBJ1-5; D may be TRBD1 (5 bases). V was clipped by 4 bases and J by 0 bases, with 7 bases between them. Germline lookup yields CDR1 SQVTM and CDR2 ANQGSEA. The CDR3 totals 13 residues. CDR3 DNA: TGCAGCGTTGGGGGCTCTAGCAATCAGCCCCAGCATTTT. Translating gives CSVGGSSNQPQHF.

This clonotype has only a few counts. This chain connects TRBV20-1 to TRBJ2-4, with D uncertain. Germline V gives CDR1 DFQATT, CDR2 SNEGSKA (reference sequence). Deletions cut 3 bases from V and 2 bases from J, with 8 bases between. CDR3 length equals 13 residues. In DNA form, the CDR3 reads TGCAGTGCTAGTGGCCGGTCCAAAAACATTCAGTACTTC. Its translation: CSASGRSKNIQYF.

The table lists this clonotype with a count of one. V gene TRBV10-2 combines with J gene TRBJ1-1; 8 positions match TRBD1. Germline-derived CDR1 and CDR2 are WSHSY and SAAADI. This CDR3 has 16 residues. V dropped 0 bases and J dropped 1; count of bases not matched to a gene: 4. CDR3 sequence reads: CASSESRQGKNTEAFF. DNA of the CDR3: TGCGCCAGCAGTGAGTCGAGACAGGGGAAGAACACTGAAGCTTTCTTT.

This clonotype was seen a few times. The J gene is TRBJ1-2, the V gene TRBV20-1; the D is unclear. Looked up from germline, CDR1 is DFQATT and CDR2 is SNEGSKA (reference sequence). V was shortened by 3 bases and J by 6 bases, with 11 bases between the two germline ends. This CDR3 has 12 amino acids. DNA of the CDR3: TGCAGTGCTAGCCAGAACAGCGATGGCTACACCTTC. This translates into CSASQNSDGYTF.

The chain carries TRBV5-5 and TRBJ2-4, with D tentatively TRBD1 or TRBD2 (6 bases each). Germline CDR1 is SGHKS and CDR2 is YYEKEE (reference sequence). Trimming stripped 4 bases from V and 0 bases from J, with 20 bases between. The CDR3 extends over 18 amino acids. CDR3 coding DNA: TGTGCCAGCAGCCGGGGGACAACGGGGATTCTAGCCAAAAACATTCAGTACTTC. Translation gives CASSRGTTGILAKNIQYF.

The V call is TRBV6-5, the J call TRBJ2-7; possibly TRBD1 for D (6 bases). The CDR3 length is 12 residues. Trimming took 5 bases from V and 2 from J, leaving 7 bases between them. The V gene's germline CDR1 is MNHEY and CDR2 SVGAGI. The CDR3 nucleotides read TGTGCCAGCAGTCGGGACACCTACGAGCAGTACTTC. Amino acids: CASSRDTYEQYF.

This clonotype was picked up a small number of times. The chain combines TRBV28 with TRBJ2-4, with D perhaps being TRBD1 or TRBD2 (6 bases each). Germline V gene data show CDR1 as MDHEN and CDR2 as SYDVKM. Trimming removed 8 bases at V and 0 bases at J, with 17 bases between. There are 16 residues in the CDR3. The CDR3 here is CASGGVEGVAKNIQYF. As DNA, the CDR3 is TGTGCCAGCGGAGGGGTGGAGGGGGTAGCCAAAAACATTCAGTACTTC.

This clonotype was seen a few times. The chain recombines TRBV25-1 with TRBJ2-7, with D perhaps TRBD2 (5 bases). CDR3 length: 14 residues. Trimming stripped 2 bases from V and 2 bases from J, with 10 bases between. Germline values: CDR1 MGHDK, CDR2 SYGVNS. CDR3 sequence (DNA): TGTGCCAGCAGTGAACGAGGGAGAACCTACGAGCAGTACTTC. This sequence encodes CASSERGRTYEQYF.

The rearrangement links TRBV28 to TRBJ2-1; 9 bases map to TRBD1. The V segment lost 3 bases and the J segment 7 bases; nucleotides outside the gene matches: 7. Germline V CDR1 and CDR2: MDHEN, SYDVKM. The CDR3 runs 15 residues. In nucleotides, the CDR3 is TGTGCCAGCAGTTTCATGCGACAGGGGGGGAATGAGCAGTTCTTC. Translated, it gives CASSFMRQGGNEQFF. Filled out from reference TRBV28 and TRBJ2-1, the complete variable domain reads DVKVTQSSRYLVKRTGEKVFLECVQDMDHENMFWYRQDPGLGLRLIYFSYDVKMKEKGDIPEGYSVSREKKERFSLILESASTNQTSMYLCASSFMRQGGNEQFFGPGTRLTVL.

The chain links TRBV20-1 to TRBJ2-7; D unclear. The CDR3 covers 12 residues. Germline V CDR1 and CDR2: DFQATT, SNEGSKA (reference sequence). Trimming stripped 2 bases from V and 7 bases from J, with 12 bases between. The CDR3 spells CSARPGFGEQYF. Here the CDR3 DNA reads TGCAGTGCTAGACCCGGGTTTGGTGAGCAGTACTTC.

The CDR3 loop reads CASSVGSAISYEQYF. The CDR3 DNA reads as TGTGCCAGCAGCGTAGGTTCGGCGATCTCCTACGAGCAGTACTTC. The chain is built from TRBV9 and TRBJ2-7; D unclear. V lost 0 bases and J 0 bases, leaving 10 bases between the germline ends. From germline, CDR1 is SGDLS and CDR2 YYNGEE. CDR3 length: 15 amino acids.

This clonotype was counted a few times. This chain uses TRBV29-1 with TRBJ2-5, with D perhaps matching TRBD2 (5 bases). The CDR3 is 12 amino acids. V dropped 4 bases and J dropped 1 base, with 7 bases sitting between them. Germline V gene data show CDR1 as SQVTM and CDR2 as ANQGSEA. CDR3 nucleotides: TGCAGCGTTGCGAGGGCCCAAGAGACCCAGTACTTC. As protein: CSVARAQETQYF.

The chain combines TRBV18 with TRBJ2-7; TRBD2 aligns across 11 bases. There are 17 residues in the CDR3. CDR1 and CDR2 (germline): KGHSH, LQKENI. V was clipped by 3 bases and J by 7 bases; unmatched bases: 14. CDR3 DNA sequence: TGTGCCAGCTCACCTCCGTTAGCGGGAGGGCCGGGGGGAGAGCAGTACTTC. Encoded protein: CASSPPLAGGPGGEQYF.